This is a list of T cell receptor beta chains from one sample in a study of technical replicates of blood from a handful of donors. The repertoire was sequenced with immunoSEQ multiplex PCR; TCRdb's copy has only in-frame clones and lacks some. This table holds roughly 52,000 clones, about 95% found once. The specimen was PBMCs. Receptors were obtained from a human donor in good health. Some clones in this sample may be carry-over from other donors' samples. Each CDR3 is given with its conserved first and last residue.

CDR3 protein: CASSLFEAGAFGEQFF
J gene: TRBJ2-1
V gene: TRBV5-1

CDR3 protein: CAWTPGNTIYF
J gene: TRBJ1-3
V gene: TRBV30

CDR3 protein: CASSSAGTGNSPLHF
J gene: TRBJ1-6
V gene: TRBV28

CDR3 protein: CASSSLAGGPGELFF
J gene: TRBJ2-2
V gene: TRBV11-2

CDR3 protein: CASSLSGGGTDTQYF
J gene: TRBJ2-3
V gene: TRBV27

CDR3 protein: CASTRKGAANTEAFF
J gene: TRBJ1-1
V gene: TRBV6-5

CDR3 protein: CASSEGRGGYGQPQHF
J gene: TRBJ1-5
V gene: TRBV6-1

CDR3 protein: CASSAGQAHQPQHF
J gene: TRBJ1-5
V gene: TRBV9

CDR3 protein: CAWSVLTGIQYF
J gene: TRBJ2-7
V gene: TRBV30

CDR3 protein: CASSMGPYSNQPQHF
J gene: TRBJ1-5
V gene: TRBV19

CDR3 protein: CASSEALAPSLNEQFF
J gene: TRBJ2-1
V gene: TRBV2

CDR3 protein: CAWSVLKGGGPGANVLTF
J gene: TRBJ2-6
V gene: TRBV30

CDR3 protein: CASSPSSGANVLTF
J gene: TRBJ2-6
V gene: TRBV5-4

CDR3 protein: CASSTDRENTEAFF
J gene: TRBJ1-1
V gene: TRBV7-8

CDR3 protein: CASSLRGYSYEQYF
J gene: TRBJ2-7
V gene: TRBV7-8

CDR3 protein: CASSLPPRAGLEFDKNIQYF
J gene: TRBJ2-4
V gene: TRBV27

CDR3 protein: CASSPTPGLAGGFKNEQFF
J gene: TRBJ2-1
V gene: TRBV19

CDR3 protein: CASSNLGGKTEAFF
J gene: TRBJ1-1
V gene: TRBV11-2

CDR3 protein: CASSFSSNYGYTF
J gene: TRBJ1-2
V gene: TRBV7-3